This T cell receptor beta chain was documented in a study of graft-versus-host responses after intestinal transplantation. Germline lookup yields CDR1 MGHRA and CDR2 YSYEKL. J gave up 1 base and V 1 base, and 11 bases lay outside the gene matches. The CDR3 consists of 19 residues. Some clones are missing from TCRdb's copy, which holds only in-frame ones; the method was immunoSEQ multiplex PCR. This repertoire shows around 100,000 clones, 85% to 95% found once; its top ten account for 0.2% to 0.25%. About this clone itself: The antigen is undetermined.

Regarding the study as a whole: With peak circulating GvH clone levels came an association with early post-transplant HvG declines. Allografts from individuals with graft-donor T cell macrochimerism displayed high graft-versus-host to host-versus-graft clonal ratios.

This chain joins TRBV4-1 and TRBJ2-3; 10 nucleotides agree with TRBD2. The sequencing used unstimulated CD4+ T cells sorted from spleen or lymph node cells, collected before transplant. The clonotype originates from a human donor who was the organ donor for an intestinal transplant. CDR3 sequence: CASSQVPFPAGGRTDTQYF. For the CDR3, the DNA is TGCGCCAGCAGCCAAGTCCCCTTTCCAGCGGGAGGGCGCACAGATACGCAGTATTTT.